These 6 T cell receptor beta chains were all obtained from the same sample, sequenced in a study of CD8+ T cells in alopecia areata. RNA, once extracted, was reverse transcribed into cDNA for use as the sequencing template. Assay: immunoSEQ multiplex PCR; the TCRdb copy retains only in-frame clones and omits some. The sample contains some 180,000 clones, 50% to 70% of which appear only once. The input for sequencing was CD4+ T cells sorted from blood, taken at week 0. The receptors were gathered from a human donor with alopecia areata.

This chain joins TRBV29-1 and TRBJ2-2; TRBD2 matches 11 bases. The CDR3 has 17 residues. Germline values: CDR1 SQVTM, CDR2 ANQGSEA. The ends lost 2 bases at V and 6 bases at J; junction bases unmatched: 11. CDR3 loop: CSVEKTSGGPTPGELFF. The CDR3 coding sequence is TGCAGCGTTGAAAAAACTAGCGGGGGCCCCACTCCCGGGGAGCTGTTTTTT.

This clone was seen a handful of times. In DNA form, the CDR3 reads TGTGCCTGGAGTGTACTCGGGACATTCGGTGGCTACACCTTC. This sequence encodes CAWSVLGTFGGYTF. The rearrangement links TRBV30 to TRBJ1-2, with D possibly TRBD1 on 6 matching bases. Looked up from germline, CDR1 is GTSNPN and CDR2 is SVGIG (reference sequence). This CDR3 is 14 amino acids long. Trimming took 0 bases from V and 7 from J, leaving 15 bases between them.

The chain combines TRBV27 with TRBJ1-1; 9 bases fit TRBD1. The CDR3 loop spans 13 amino acids. Germline loops: CDR1 MNHEY, CDR2 SMNVEV (reference sequence). The ends lost 3 bases at V and 7 bases at J; junction bases unmatched: 3. The CDR3 loop reads CASSFGQGSEAFF. CDR3 nucleotide sequence: TGTGCCAGCAGTTTTGGACAGGGGAGTGAAGCTTTCTTT.

This sequence joins TRBV15 and TRBJ2-5; maybe TRBD1 (5 bases). Germline lookup yields CDR1 LNHNV and CDR2 YYDKDF (reference sequence). The CDR3 is 15 residues long. V was shortened by 3 bases and J by 0 bases, with 11 bases between the two germline ends. The CDR3 DNA sequence: TGTGCCACCAGCAGGGACAATCTAAACCAAGAGACCCAGTACTTC. This translates into CATSRDNLNQETQYF.

The chain is built from TRBV25-1 and TRBJ2-1; 8 bases fit TRBD2. Losses at the gene ends were 6 bases for V and 10 bases for J; bases not matched to a gene: 14. Germline V gives CDR1 MGHDK, CDR2 SYGVNS. The CDR3 extends over 15 amino acids. CDR3 coding DNA: TGTGCCAGCAGATCCCCTAGCGGGCCGCCGCGGGAGCAGTTCTTC. Translated, it gives CASRSPSGPPREQFF.

This chain connects TRBV15 to TRBJ1-5; 7 bases fit TRBD1. The CDR3 is made up of 15 amino acids. The germline CDR1 and CDR2 sequences are LNHNV and YYDKDF (reference sequence). J lost 4 bases, V lost 5 bases, and 8 bases had no gene match. CDR3 sequence (DNA): TGTGCCACCAGCGCACAGGGGATTGGGAATCAGCCCCAGCATTTT. This sequence encodes CATSAQGIGNQPQHF.